The clone carrying this TCR beta chain was found many times. The antigen remains unidentified. This sample was included in a study of CD8 T cells in ankylosing spondylitis. Losses at the gene ends were 3 bases for V and 4 bases for J; bases not matched to a gene: 14. The CDR3 is made up of 18 amino acids. From germline, CDR1 is DFQATT and CDR2 SNEGSKA (reference sequence). The study, taken as a whole, reports: Among TCR beta sequences, a motif of under ten highly homologous variants appeared characteristic of ankylosing spondylitis blood. Earlier literature documents some of the motif variants in reactive arthritis synovial fluid and blood. Significantly higher representation of disease-linked clones was reported for matched ankylosing spondylitis synovial fluid. Disease-associated clones were CD8+ and fairly uncommon in peripheral blood.

Preparation of TCR beta libraries was done by quantitative 5'-RACE with molecular barcodes. TCRdb reprocessed the 5' RACE reads with MiXCR, giving one entry per CDR3 protein. The sample lists 250,000 to 350,000 distinct CDR3 sequences; 6.5% to 10% were seen once. The sequencing sample was made of blood, either unsorted or a sorted T cell fraction (not recorded which). This chain links TRBV20-1 with TRBJ1-4; 10 positions agree with TRBD1. This sequence originates from a male donor with ankylosing spondylitis. CDR3 protein: CSAREGQGQYSSNEKLFF. The CDR3 DNA follows: TGCAGTGCTAGGGAGGGACAGGGGCAGTATTCGAGTAATGAAAAACTGTTTTTT.